This passage covers 32 T cell receptor beta chains from one sample sequenced in a study of blood T cell repertoires in COVID-19. Clones were read by immunoSEQ multiplex PCR, and TCRdb kept only the in-frame ones, dropping some. Altogether a few hundred thousand clones are present, about 92% being singletons, with the ten largest covering about 3.9%. Sequencing was carried out using peripheral blood. The origin of the receptors is a woman aged 55-75 years with COVID-19, enrolled during active disease.

The chain couples TRBV5-1 to TRBJ2-1, with 10 positions matching TRBD2. The V gene end was trimmed by 4 bases and the J gene end by 4 bases; junction bases not matched to a gene: 8. The germline CDR1 and CDR2 sequences are SGHRS and YFSETQ. The length of the CDR3 is 16 residues. CDR3 DNA: TGCGCCAGCAGCCCCACGGGACTAGCGAGATACAATGAGCAGTTCTTC. It encodes CASSPTGLARYNEQFF.

The chain uses TRBV5-1 and TRBJ2-1; D is unclear. V was shortened by 0 bases and J by 4 bases, with 8 bases between the two germline ends. The germline CDR1 and CDR2 sequences are SGHRS and YFSETQ. CDR3 length: 14 residues. DNA for the CDR3: TGCGCCAGCAGCTTGGACGTCAGATACAATGAGCAGTTCTTC. Amino acids: CASSLDVRYNEQFF.

The V call is TRBV28, the J call TRBJ1-2, with D possibly TRBD1 on 6 matching bases. Germline CDR1 is MDHEN and CDR2 is SYDVKM. CDR3 length: 14 amino acids. The V and J ends lost 5 bases and 4 bases respectively, with 14 bases between them. The CDR3 DNA sequence: TGTGCCAGCAGTGCAGCGGACAGAATCTATGGCTACACCTTC. Protein sequence: CASSAADRIYGYTF.

The gene calls are TRBV20-1 and TRBJ2-5, with D maybe TRBD2 (6 bases). Trimming pared 3 bases from V and 2 bases from J, leaving 13 bases between. Per germline, CDR1 DFQATT and CDR2 SNEGSKA (reference sequence). The CDR3 is made up of 14 amino acids. DNA of the CDR3: TGCAGTGCTAGTTCGGGACTCACTCAAGAGACCCAGTACTTC. It translates to CSASSGLTQETQYF.

This chain joins TRBV19 and TRBJ1-5, with 9 bases identical to TRBD1. Trimming at V came to 6 bases and at J to 2 bases, leaving 5 bases not matched to a gene. CDR1 is LNHDA and CDR2 is SQIVND in the germline V gene (reference sequence). This CDR3 is 15 amino acids long. The chain's CDR3 is CASREQGAGNQPQHF. The CDR3 coding sequence is TGTGCCAGTAGGGAACAGGGGGCGGGCAATCAGCCCCAGCATTTT.

The J gene is TRBJ2-7, the V gene TRBV2, with a weak D call TRBD2 (5 bases). The germline V gene has CDR1 SNHLY and CDR2 FYNNEI. Between the trimmed V and J ends, which lost 7 bases and 0 bases, there was a span of 7 bases. The CDR3 is 12 residues long. The CDR3 DNA reads as TGTGCCAGCAAGGAGGACTCCTACGAGCAGTACTTC. It specifies CASKEDSYEQYF.

The chain is built from TRBV5-1 and TRBJ1-1; D gene uncertain. The CDR3 has 13 amino acids. The germline V gene has CDR1 SGHRS and CDR2 YFSETQ. V shed 4 bases and J shed 7 bases, with 14 bases lying between them. The CDR3 is CASSPLWANEAFF. CDR3 DNA: TGCGCCAGCAGCCCGCTTTGGGCCAATGAAGCTTTCTTT. The full variable domain, completed using reference TRBV5-1 and TRBJ1-1, is KAGVTQTPRYLIKTRGQQVTLSCSPISGHRSVSWYQQTPGQGLQFLFEYFSETQRNKGNFPGRFSGRQFSNSRSEMNVSTLELGDSALYLCASSPLWANEAFFGQGTRLTVV.

The chain recombines TRBV7-9 with TRBJ1-4; unclear D gene. CDR1 SEHNR and CDR2 FQNEAQ come from the germline V gene (reference sequence). Trimming cost V 1 base and J 3 bases, with 18 bases left between them. This CDR3 is 18 amino acids long. As DNA, the CDR3 is TGTGCCAGCAGCTTAGTTGGGCAGCTCTTCAAGGCTAATGAAAAACTGTTTTTT. The encoded protein is CASSLVGQLFKANEKLFF. The full variable domain, its missing parts supplied by reference TRBV7-9 and TRBJ1-4, is DTGVSQNPRHKITKRGQNVTFRCDPISEHNRLYWYRQTLGQGPEFLTYFQNEAQLEKSRLLSDRFSAERPKGSFSTLEIQRTEQGDSAMYLCASSLVGQLFKANEKLFFGSGTQLSVL.

The V gene is TRBV24-1, the J gene TRBJ1-5; D possibly corresponds to TRBD1 (6 bases). Trimming removed 2 bases from V and 4 bases from J, with 17 bases in between. Germline V lookup: CDR1 KGHDR, CDR2 SFDVKD. This CDR3 region has 17 residues. The chain's CDR3 is CATSDSKTDRKNQPQHF. In DNA, the CDR3 is TGTGCCACCAGTGATTCCAAAACTGACAGGAAAAATCAGCCCCAGCATTTT.

The chain couples TRBV19 to TRBJ2-7; a possible D gene is TRBD1 (6 bases). Between the trimmed V and J ends, which lost 5 bases and 3 bases, there was a span of 17 bases. The CDR3 is 15 amino acids. CDR1 is LNHDA and CDR2 is SQIVND in the germline V gene (reference sequence). The CDR3 DNA sequence: TGTGCCAGTAGTTTGAGGGGGTGGAGTGGCTACGAGCAGTACTTC. Translation gives CASSLRGWSGYEQYF.

The chain carries TRBV5-1 and TRBJ2-2; D may be TRBD1 (5 bases). Germline CDR1 and CDR2: SGHRS and YFSETQ. The CDR3 length is 15 residues. V shed 0 bases and J shed 1 base, with 7 bases lying between them. CDR3 residues: CASSLDRRNTGELFF. The CDR3 coding sequence is TGCGCCAGCAGCTTGGACAGGAGGAACACCGGGGAGCTGTTTTTT.

This chain links TRBV27 with TRBJ2-2; 11 bases align to TRBD1. The CDR3 totals 15 residues. CDR1 is MNHEY, CDR2 SMNVEV, per germline (reference sequence). V lost 5 bases, J lost 3 bases, and 2 bases stayed unmatched. This chain's CDR3 is CASSMGQGDTGELFF. CDR3 sequence (DNA): TGTGCCAGCAGTATGGGACAGGGGGACACCGGGGAGCTGTTTTTT.

This clone occurred once. The chain combines TRBV6-5 with TRBJ1-2; 9 bases are shared with TRBD1. The ends lost 5 bases at V and 7 bases at J; junction bases unmatched: 11. Germline CDR1 reads MNHEY; CDR2 reads SVGAGI. The CDR3 extends over 15 amino acids. The CDR3 region is CASSLRPGTGFGYTF. In DNA form, the CDR3 reads TGTGCCAGCAGTCTCCGACCCGGGACAGGGTTTGGCTACACCTTC.

The J gene is TRBJ1-6, the V gene TRBV6-5; weak D call: TRBD1 (6 bases). The CDR3 consists of 15 residues. Germline V gene sequence: CDR1 MNHEY, CDR2 SVGAGI. Trimming stripped 6 bases from V and 8 bases from J, with 17 bases between. This CDR3 reads CASSRYRASDSPLHF. The CDR3 coding sequence is TGTGCCAGCAGCCGGTACAGGGCGTCGGATTCACCCCTCCACTTT.

V usage is TRBV6-5 and J usage is TRBJ2-5; maybe TRBD2 (6 bases). Germline CDR1 is MNHEY and CDR2 is SVGAGI. The CDR3 has 14 residues. Trimming removed 6 bases at V and 4 bases at J, with 15 bases between. The DNA for the CDR3 is TGTGCCAGCAGAAGTTCGGGGGAAGGAGAGACCCAGTACTTC. This encodes CASRSSGEGETQYF.

This clone has a single count. V gene TRBV2 combines with J gene TRBJ2-3; D gene ambiguous. The CDR3 runs to 12 residues. Trimming stripped 8 bases from V and 6 bases from J, with 12 bases between. Germline assignment: CDR1 SNHLY and CDR2 FYNNEI. The CDR3 region is CASSGRSDTQYF. The CDR3 DNA is TGTGCCAGCTCGGGTCGATCTGATACGCAGTATTTT.

The chain combines TRBV20-1 with TRBJ1-1; D gene uncertain. CDR1 and CDR2 (germline): DFQATT, SNEGSKA (reference sequence). The CDR3 has 9 residues. CDR3 residues: CAIPPEAFF. CDR3 sequence (DNA): TGCGCTATTCCACCCGAAGCTTTCTTT.

J is TRBJ2-4 and V is TRBV2; TRBD1 is a possible D gene (6 bases). With 4 bases removed from V and 2 bases from J, the gap between germline ends came to 12 bases. CDR1 is SNHLY, CDR2 FYNNEI, per germline. The CDR3 sequence is 15 residues long. The CDR3 here is CASSVGTSTKNIQYF. The CDR3 DNA reads as TGTGCCAGCAGTGTTGGGACATCGACCAAAAACATTCAGTACTTC.

This chain links TRBV5-1 with TRBJ1-1, with 8 bases lining up with TRBD1. Per germline, CDR1 SGHRS and CDR2 YFSETQ. CDR3 length: 15 residues. V lost 0 bases, J lost 4 bases, and 5 bases stayed unmatched. CDR3 region: CASSLGLQGGTEAFF. The DNA for the CDR3 is TGCGCCAGCAGCTTGGGACTACAGGGGGGCACTGAAGCTTTCTTT.

This chain joins TRBV18 and TRBJ1-1; maybe TRBD1 (5 bases). The germline CDR1 and CDR2 sequences are KGHSH and LQKENI. CDR3 length: 17 residues. The V end lost 3 bases, the J end lost 1 base, and 18 bases lay between the germline ends. The CDR3 reads CASSPQGQIVTNTEAFF. The CDR3 DNA follows: TGTGCCAGCTCACCGCAGGGTCAGATAGTGACGAACACTGAAGCTTTCTTT.

This chain uses TRBV5-4 with TRBJ1-6; D is unresolved. The germline V gene encodes CDR1 SGHNT and CDR2 YYREEE (reference sequence). The CDR3 loop spans 16 amino acids. V dropped 3 bases and J dropped 4 bases, with 14 bases sitting between them. In DNA, the CDR3 is TGTGCCAGCAGCTCCTCCTGGGAGAGATATAATTCACCCCTCCACTTT. Translation: CASSSSWERYNSPLHF.

Of note for this clone: This CDR3 is also generated by other DNA sequences in the sample. The rearrangement joins TRBV6-5 to TRBJ1-5, with 8 nucleotides matching TRBD1. The CDR3 is 15 residues long. The germline V gene encodes CDR1 MNHEY and CDR2 SVGAGI. V shed 5 bases and J 2 bases; nucleotides not matched to a gene: 5. The CDR3 spells CASSSGQGGNQPQHF. Here the CDR3 DNA reads TGTGCCAGCAGTAGCGGACAGGGAGGCAATCAGCCCCAGCATTTT.

The genes are TRBV5-1 and TRBJ2-7; a weak D match, TRBD2 (6 bases). Trimming pared 2 bases from V and 1 base from J, leaving 10 bases between. There are 14 residues in the CDR3. Germline V gene sequence: CDR1 SGHRS, CDR2 YFSETQ. The CDR3 bases are TGCGCCAGCAGCTTTGGGGGGTTGTCCTACGAGCAGTACTTC. Its protein product is CASSFGGLSYEQYF.

For the CDR3, the DNA is TGTGCCTGGGTTGGACAGCTAGAGACAACTAATGAAAAACTGTTTTTT. It is translated as CAWVGQLETTNEKLFF. The rearrangement joins TRBV30 to TRBJ1-4, with D possibly matching TRBD1 (6 bases). CDR3 length equals 16 residues. The ends were cut back, 5 bases at V and 0 bases at J, with 16 bases in the middle. CDR1 is GTSNPN and CDR2 is SVGIG in the germline V gene (reference sequence).

V gene TRBV2 combines with J gene TRBJ2-1, with no clear D. Trimming stripped 7 bases from V and 0 bases from J, with 10 bases between. Germline-derived CDR1 and CDR2 are SNHLY and FYNNEI. This CDR3 spans 14 amino acids. CDR3 residues: CASMARNSYNEQFF. The CDR3 nucleotides are TGTGCCAGCATGGCCCGAAACTCCTACAATGAGCAGTTCTTC.

The chain links TRBV2 to TRBJ2-2; the match to TRBD1 covers 10 bases. Unmatched junction bases numbered 4, after V lost 5 bases and J lost 4 bases. The CDR3 runs to 15 residues. The germline V gene encodes CDR1 SNHLY and CDR2 FYNNEI. The CDR3 nucleotides are TGTGCCAGCAGTCCGACAGGGGGCGGCACCGGGGAGCTGTTTTTT. Translated: CASSPTGGGTGELFF. Full variable domain (outside the CDR3, taken from reference TRBV2 and TRBJ2-2): EPEVTQTPSHQVTQMGQEVILRCVPISNHLYFYWYRQILGQKVEFLVSFYNNEISEKSEIFDDQFSVERPDGSNFTLKIRSTKLEDSAMYFCASSPTGGGTGELFFGEGSRLTVL.

The chain uses TRBV28 and TRBJ1-1; D gene ambiguous. The germline V gene has CDR1 MDHEN and CDR2 SYDVKM. This CDR3 has 13 amino acids. Deletions cut 5 bases from V and 2 bases from J, with 9 bases between. The CDR3 DNA is TGTGCCAGCAGTATGGAGACTAACACTGAAGCTTTCTTT. Its protein is CASSMETNTEAFF.

V is TRBV6-1 and J is TRBJ2-1; 11 bases are a match to TRBD2. J gave up 6 bases and V 2 bases, and 0 bases lay outside the gene matches. From germline, CDR1 is MNHNS and CDR2 SASEGT. The CDR3 sequence is 14 residues long. The CDR3, as DNA: TGTGCCAGCAGTGAACTAGCGGGGGGCAATGAGCAGTTCTTC. This gives the protein CASSELAGGNEQFF.

This clone was counted a few times. The V gene is TRBV29-1, the J gene TRBJ1-1; the D is unclear. Germline CDR1 and CDR2: SQVTM and ANQGSEA. The CDR3 is made up of 11 amino acids. Deletions cut 6 bases from V and 1 base from J, with 6 bases between. Here the CDR3 reads CSVTKNTEAFF. The CDR3 DNA reads TGCAGCGTAACAAAGAACACTGAAGCTTTCTTT.

This sequence joins TRBV28 and TRBJ2-3, with TRBD2 as a possible D gene (5 bases). The V gene's germline CDR1 is MDHEN and CDR2 SYDVKM. The CDR3 is made up of 12 amino acids. V dropped 2 bases and J dropped 11 bases, with 11 bases sitting between them. CDR3 in DNA: TGTGCCAGCAGTTTAACCGCGGGCCAGCAGTATTTT. This sequence encodes CASSLTAGQQYF.

This sequence joins TRBV9 and TRBJ2-5, with D possibly being TRBD2 (6 bases). From germline, CDR1 is SGDLS and CDR2 YYNGEE. The CDR3 contains 14 residues. V lost 0 bases and J 5 bases, leaving 11 bases between the germline ends. Written as DNA, the CDR3 is TGTGCCAGCAGCGTAGTTGGAGGGCTGGAGACCCAGTACTTC. It translates to CASSVVGGLETQYF. The whole variable domain, filled in from reference TRBV9 and TRBJ2-5, reads DSGVTQTPKHLITATGQRVTLRCSPRSGDLSVYWYQQSLDQGLQFLIQYYNGEERAKGNILERFSAQQFPDLHSELNLSSLELGDSALYFCASSVVGGLETQYFGPGTRLLVL.

V is TRBV7-9 and J is TRBJ1-1; perhaps TRBD1 as D (6 bases). V was shortened by 4 bases and J by 4 bases, with 13 bases between the two germline ends. The CDR3 contains 14 residues. Germline V lookup: CDR1 SEHNR, CDR2 FQNEAQ (reference sequence). CDR3 bases: TGTGCCAGCAGCTCGGGGGGCTCGGTCACTGAAGCTTTCTTT. Translated: CASSSGGSVTEAFF.